Below, 16 T cell receptor beta chains from the same sample are listed, as sequenced in a study of shared clonotypes between healthy human individuals. Data came from immunoSEQ multiplex PCR; TCRdb stores just in-frame clones and leaves some out. The sample gives about 380,000 clones, around 96% of which show up once; 0.32% is in the top ten. Sequenced: memory CD8+ T cells sorted from blood. The subset is: CD45RO+ cells pooled with CCR7-negative TemRA cells. These receptors were collected from a man aged 25-45 years in good health.

The V call is TRBV29-1, the J call TRBJ2-7, with D maybe TRBD2 (6 bases). This CDR3 is 15 amino acids long. Trimming shortened V by 0 bases and J by 4 bases, and 16 bases separated the two germline ends. In germline, CDR1 is SQVTM, CDR2 ANQGSEA. This chain's CDR3 is CSVEDQFETRYEQYF. The CDR3 DNA follows: TGCAGCGTTGAAGATCAATTCGAGACTAGGTACGAGCAGTACTTC.

The chain has TRBV4-2 and TRBJ2-3, with TRBD2 matching over 9 bases. The CDR3 has 15 amino acids. The V segment lost 1 base and the J segment 3 bases; nucleotides outside the gene matches: 2. Germline lookup yields CDR1 LGHNA and CDR2 YNFKEQ. The CDR3 loop reads CASSQGSGRTDTQYF. Written as DNA, the CDR3 is TGTGCCAGCAGCCAAGGTAGCGGGAGAACAGATACGCAGTATTTT.

This clone was seen a single time. This rearrangement joins TRBV7-2 to TRBJ2-7; 7 nucleotides agree with TRBD1. The CDR3 totals 14 residues. In germline, CDR1 is SGHTA, CDR2 FQGNSA. The V gene end was trimmed by 5 bases and the J gene end by 1 base; junction bases not matched to a gene: 5. The CDR3 DNA follows: TGTGCCAGCAGCGAGACAGGGTCTTCCTACGAGCAGTACTTC. Protein sequence: CASSETGSSYEQYF.

As to this clone: The sample carries other DNA sequences with the same CDR3. The CDR3 region has the DNA TGTGCCAGCAGCTTAGGACTAGCAGAGACCCAGTACTTC. It specifies CASSLGLAETQYF. V is TRBV7-2 and J is TRBJ2-5; 7 positions match TRBD2. The CDR3 is 13 amino acids. Germline CDR1 is SGHTA and CDR2 is FQGNSA. Trimming took 1 base from V and 4 from J; bases not matched to a gene: 0.

The CDR3: CASGDWGTSTDTQYF. CDR3 DNA sequence: TGTGCCAGCGGCGACTGGGGGACTAGCACAGATACGCAGTATTTT. V gene TRBV25-1 combines with J gene TRBJ2-3; D is perhaps TRBD2 (6 bases). The CDR3 has 15 residues. Trimming left V 8 bases short and J 0 bases short, with 15 bases between. Germline CDR1 and CDR2: MGHDK and SYGVNS.

V usage is TRBV5-1 and J usage is TRBJ2-5, with 13 bases aligning to TRBD2. Germline trimming cut 3 bases from V and 5 bases from J; bases unmatched to any gene: 7. Germline-derived CDR1 and CDR2 are SGHRS and YFSETQ. The CDR3 length is 16 residues. The CDR3 spells CASSWSPTSGRETQYF. The CDR3 nucleotides read TGCGCCAGCAGCTGGAGTCCGACTAGCGGGAGGGAGACCCAGTACTTC.

The chain couples TRBV7-2 to TRBJ2-1; 8 nucleotides align to TRBD2. J gave up 5 bases and V 6 bases, and 9 bases lay outside the gene matches. Germline CDR1 reads SGHTA; CDR2 reads FQGNSA. The CDR3 runs to 15 residues. CDR3 nucleotides: TGTGCCAGCAGGAAACGTGGCGGGAGGAACAATGAGCAGTTCTTC. Translating it yields CASRKRGGRNNEQFF.

This clone was detected only once. The rearrangement joins TRBV19 to TRBJ2-3; the D is unclear. The CDR3 covers 16 residues. The V gene lost 6 bases and the J gene lost 2 bases, with 18 bases spanning the gap. Germline V gene lookup returns CDR1 LNHDA and CDR2 SQIVND (reference sequence). The CDR3 sequence is CASRPHGQNPTDTQYF. CDR3 in DNA: TGTGCCAGTAGGCCCCACGGGCAGAACCCCACAGATACGCAGTATTTT.

V gene TRBV29-1 combines with J gene TRBJ2-1, with 7 bases identical to TRBD1. The CDR3 is made up of 13 amino acids. The V gene end was trimmed by 2 bases and the J gene end by 7 bases; junction bases not matched to a gene: 5. Germline loops: CDR1 SQVTM, CDR2 ANQGSEA. CDR3 loop: CSVEYRGENEQFF. CDR3 DNA: TGCAGCGTTGAATACAGGGGAGAAAATGAGCAGTTCTTC.

The gene calls are TRBV6-1 and TRBJ1-2; D is perhaps TRBD1 (6 bases). This CDR3 is built from 13 residues. CDR1 is MNHNS and CDR2 is SASEGT in the germline V gene. Trimming took off 6 bases at V and 5 bases at J, with 13 bases between the two ends. CDR3 sequence reads: CASREIQGYGYTF. Written as DNA, the CDR3 is TGTGCCAGCAGGGAAATACAGGGATATGGCTACACCTTC.

The chain has TRBV10-1 and TRBJ2-2; TRBD2 matches at 8 bases. Germline CDR1 is WNHNN and CDR2 is SYGVQD (reference sequence). The CDR3 loop spans 13 amino acids. Losses at the gene ends were 5 bases for V and 4 bases for J; bases not matched to a gene: 0. The CDR3 nucleotides read TGCGCCAGCAGTAGCGGGAGCACCGGGGAGCTGTTTTTT. Encoded protein: CASSSGSTGELFF.

V usage is TRBV5-1 and J usage is TRBJ2-7, with D possibly called TRBD1 or TRBD2 (6 bases each). The CDR3 consists of 14 residues. In germline, CDR1 is SGHRS, CDR2 YFSETQ. The germline V and J ends were trimmed by 0 bases and 1 base, with 8 bases remaining between them. The CDR3 here is CASSLEGGSYEQYF. The CDR3 DNA is TGCGCCAGCAGCTTGGAGGGGGGATCCTACGAGCAGTACTTC. Based on the CDR3 plus reference TRBV5-1 and TRBJ2-7, the full variable domain is KAGVTQTPRYLIKTRGQQVTLSCSPISGHRSVSWYQQTPGQGLQFLFEYFSETQRNKGNFPGRFSGRQFSNSRSEMNVSTLELGDSALYLCASSLEGGSYEQYFGPGTRLTVT.

This rearrangement joins TRBV11-2 to TRBJ2-3; D unclear. V dropped 8 bases and J dropped 0 bases, with 6 bases sitting between them. Germline V gene sequence: CDR1 SGHAT, CDR2 FQNNGV. The CDR3 is 12 residues long. As DNA, the CDR3 is TGTGCCAGCTGGTCTAGCACAGATACGCAGTATTTT. It is translated as CASWSSTDTQYF.

V and J are TRBV18 and TRBJ1-1, with D perhaps matching TRBD1 (5 bases). This CDR3 spans 16 amino acids. Germline CDR1 is KGHSH and CDR2 is LQKENI. The V end lost 2 bases, the J end lost 5 bases, and 18 bases lay between the germline ends. The CDR3 sequence: CASSPVTRAVGTEAFF. The DNA for the CDR3 is TGTGCCAGCTCACCAGTAACCAGGGCGGTAGGAACTGAAGCTTTCTTT.

The rearrangement links TRBV5-1 to TRBJ2-7; possible D gene TRBD1, 6 bases. This CDR3 has 15 residues. V was pared by 2 bases and J by 4 bases, with 16 bases between. Per the germline V gene, CDR1 is SGHRS and CDR2 is YFSETQ. CDR3 sequence: CASSFSGGHEYEQYF. The CDR3 region has the DNA TGCGCCAGCAGCTTTTCTGGGGGACACGAATACGAGCAGTACTTC. The variable domain in full, with the rest retrieved from reference TRBV5-1 and TRBJ2-7, is KAGVTQTPRYLIKTRGQQVTLSCSPISGHRSVSWYQQTPGQGLQFLFEYFSETQRNKGNFPGRFSGRQFSNSRSEMNVSTLELGDSALYLCASSFSGGHEYEQYFGPGTRLTVT.

The rearrangement joins TRBV7-8 to TRBJ2-6; D is unclear. The ends were cut back, 1 base at V and 0 bases at J, with 7 bases in the middle. The CDR3 covers 16 residues. Germline V gene data show CDR1 as SGHVS and CDR2 as FQNEAQ. In DNA, the CDR3 is TGTGCCAGCAGCTTAGTTAGGTTCTCTGGGGCCAACGTCCTGACTTTC. Protein sequence: CASSLVRFSGANVLTF.